In its sample, the clone carrying this TCR beta chain was seen a few times. Its cognate antigen is unknown. Amplification targeted TCR beta CDR3 regions from RNA transcripts. First-round RT-PCR targeting the TCR CDR3 was performed with the HTBI primer set. MiXCR, applied by TCRdb to the multiplex PCR reads, yields one record per CDR3 protein. The data hold 300,000 to 450,000 distinct CDR3 sequences, with approximately 15% observed a single time. Patients aged 18 to 65 had newly diagnosed hyperthyroidism lasting under 2 months. The authors obtained PBMCs from more than 9.5 ml of fresh peripheral blood. Germline loops: CDR1 MNHNS, CDR2 SASEGT. With 6 bases clipped from V and 9 bases from J, the junction kept 4 bases outside the gene matches. The CDR3 runs to 14 residues. This specimen comes from a study of T cells in Graves' hyperthyroidism and ophthalmopathy. Study-level results: Within blood appeared most thyroid clonotypes that had expanded above 0.001. Stable hyperthyroidism was separated from ophthalmopathy by a model based on 13 V-J features.

The chain couples TRBV6-1 to TRBJ2-1; 14 nucleotides match TRBD2. The sample taken for sequencing was blood. The origin of this receptor is an older woman with Graves' hyperthyroidism. DNA of the CDR3: TGTGCCAGCAGCAAAGGACTAGCGGGAGGTGAGCAGTTCTTC. Translation: CASSKGLAGGEQFF.